This TCR beta chain was sequenced for a study of tumor-infiltrating lymphocytes in primary liver carcinoma. At the level of the study: Enrolled patients were male and female, aged 30 to 69 years. There were tumors of stage T1-T3 N0M0, each 4.2 to 10 cm across.

In addition to blood RNA drawn from unsorted whole blood, germline DNA was extracted. This clonotype has just a few counts. Its cognate antigen is unknown. A much larger clone sits a single nucleotide away, making a read error possible. In germline, CDR1 is SGHNT, CDR2 YENEEA. The CDR3 loop spans 15 amino acids. Production of TCR beta cDNA used 500 ng total RNA together with a constant-region primer. Three nested multiplex PCR rounds of slightly modified ARM-PCR generated TCR beta libraries. TRBV1-TRBV30 forward primers paired with a C-beta reverse primer drove the first two PCR rounds, approximately 11 cycles each. TCRdb recomputed calls from the multiplex PCR reads with MiXCR, one row per CDR3 protein. The sample has a few hundred thousand distinct CDR3 sequences, roughly three fifths seen once. Overall study results and limits: Lower overlap was observed for tumor-adjacent and tumor-blood pairs relative to tumor region pairs. Blood had a significantly lower top-250-clone fraction than tumors did (p = 0.039).

The chain employs TRBV11-3 and TRBJ2-3; D perhaps matches TRBD2 (6 bases). This TCR derives from a young woman with primary liver carcinoma and hepatitis B virus infection. Sequenced: peripheral blood. CDR3 nucleotides: TGTGCCGGCAGCTTTTGGTCGGGAGTGGCAGATACGCAGTATTTT. It specifies CAGSFWSGVADTQYF.